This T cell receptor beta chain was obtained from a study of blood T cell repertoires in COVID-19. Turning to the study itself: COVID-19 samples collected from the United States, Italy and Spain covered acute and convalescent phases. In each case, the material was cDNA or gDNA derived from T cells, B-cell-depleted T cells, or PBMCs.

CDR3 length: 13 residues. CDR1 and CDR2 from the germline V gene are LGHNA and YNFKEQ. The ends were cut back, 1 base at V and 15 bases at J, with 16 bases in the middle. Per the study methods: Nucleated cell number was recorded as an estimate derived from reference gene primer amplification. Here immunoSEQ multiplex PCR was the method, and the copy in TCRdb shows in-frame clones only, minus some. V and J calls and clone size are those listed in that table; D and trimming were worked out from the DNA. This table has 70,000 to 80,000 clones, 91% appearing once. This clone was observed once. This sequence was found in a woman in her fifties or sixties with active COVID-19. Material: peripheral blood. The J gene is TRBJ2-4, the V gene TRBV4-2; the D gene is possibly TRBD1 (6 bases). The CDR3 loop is CASSQVEQGGVYF. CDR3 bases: TGTGCCAGCAGCCAAGTAGAACAGGGTGGTGTGTACTTC.